A selection of T cell receptor beta chains follows, all from one sample in a study of cytomegalovirus exposure and HLA in healthy donors. Clones were sequenced by immunoSEQ multiplex PCR, and TCRdb holds only the in-frame ones, with some missing. Here the sample spans under 130,000 clones, about 83% being singletons. Sequencing was carried out using PBMCs. All receptors derive from a female donor in good health and CMV-seropositive. Both conserved end residues are part of each CDR3. A D gene is named only where the DNA matches it firmly. Not all rows give a size; the values are once, few, many and, for expanded clones, a class.

>15|.|TRBV13|TRBJ1-2|.
CASSKGQRANYGYTF
TGTGCCAGCAGCAAAGGACAGAGAGCTAACTATGGCTACACCTTC
>15|TRBD1|TRBV9|TRBJ1-1|.
CASSVRQGALAEAFF
TGTGCCAGCAGCGTACGACAGGGGGCTCTTGCTGAAGCTTTCTTT
>14|.|TRBV11-2|TRBJ1-2|.
CASSPPGSGFGYTF
TGTGCCAGCAGCCCGCCCGGATCGGGTTTTGGCTACACCTTC
>16|.|TRBV19|TRBJ1-2|.
CASSIRGVKRNYGYTF
TGTGCCAGTAGTATTCGGGGAGTGAAAAGAAACTATGGCTACACCTTC
>15|.|TRBV27|TRBJ1-6|.
CASMPDSIYNSPLHF
TGTGCCAGCATGCCGGACAGCATCTATAATTCACCCCTCCACTTT
>15|TRBD1|TRBV27|TRBJ2-7|.
CASRSQDRGLYEQYF
TGTGCCAGCCGTTCCCAAGACAGGGGGCTCTACGAGCAGTACTTC
>15|.|TRBV18|TRBJ1-1|.
CASSPNDQENTEAFF
TGTGCCAGCTCACCAAACGACCAGGAGAACACTGAAGCTTTCTTT
>13|TRBD1|TRBV19|TRBJ1-1|.
CASNFVGTVEAFF
TGTGCCAGTAACTTTGTGGGGACAGTTGAAGCTTTCTTT
>16|TRBD2|TRBV7-9|TRBJ2-2|.
CASSPPGLAGAGELFF
TGTGCCAGCAGTCCACCGGGACTAGCGGGCGCCGGGGAGCTGTTTTTT
>14|TRBD2|TRBV19|TRBJ2-7|.
CASSIQRGTYEQYF
TGTGCCAGTAGTATACAGCGGGGGACCTACGAGCAGTACTTC
>22|TRBD1|TRBV7-3|TRBJ2-3|.
CASSPRPMTGVTVPGYTDTQYF
TGTGCCAGCAGCCCACGGCCGATGACAGGGGTTACGGTCCCGGGGTACACAGATACGCAGTATTTT
>16|.|TRBV5-4|TRBJ2-6|.
CASSLVKASGANVLTF
TGTGCCAGCAGCTTGGTAAAAGCCTCTGGGGCCAACGTCCTGACTTTC
>13|.|TRBV11-2|TRBJ2-3|.
CASSLSRRDTQYF
TGTGCCAGCAGCTTATCTCGGCGGGATACGCAGTATTTT
>15|.|TRBV5-4|TRBJ1-6|.
CASRKETGSSSPLHF
TGTGCCAGCAGGAAAGAGACCGGGTCGAGTTCACCCCTCCACTTT
>16|TRBD1|TRBV7-9|TRBJ2-7|.
CASSLLGQGISYEQYF
TGTGCCAGCAGCCTCCTGGGACAGGGGATCTCCTACGAGCAGTACTTC
>15|.|TRBV28|TRBJ2-1|.
CASSLPFRNNNEQFF
TGTGCCAGCAGTTTACCCTTCCGAAACAACAATGAGCAGTTCTTC
>15|TRBD2|TRBV6-6|TRBJ2-1|.
CASSYSGGGASEQFF
TGTGCCAGCAGTTACTCCGGCGGGGGGGCAAGTGAGCAGTTCTTC
>15|TRBD2|TRBV27|TRBJ2-1|.
CASSLLAGAGRGQFF
TGTGCCAGCAGTTTGCTAGCGGGAGCAGGGAGGGGGCAGTTCTTC
>15|.|TRBV12-5|TRBJ1-4|few
CASGSRSGGREKLFF
TGTGCTAGTGGTTCTCGCAGTGGGGGCCGTGAAAAACTGTTTTTT
>12|.|TRBV25-1|TRBJ2-7|.
CASSVSSYEQYF
TGTGCCAGCAGTGTTAGTTCCTACGAGCAGTACTTC
>12|.|TRBV18|TRBJ1-5|.
CASSLTGQPQHF
TGTGCCAGCTCATTAACAGGGCAGCCCCAGCATTTT
>13|.|TRBV7-6|TRBJ2-3|.
CASSLGVSDTQYF
TGTGCCAGCAGCTTAGGAGTCTCAGATACGCAGTATTTT
>14|TRBD1|TRBV28|TRBJ1-2|.
CASSPGQGYYGYTF
TGTGCCAGCAGCCCCGGACAGGGGTACTATGGCTACACCTTC
>14|.|TRBV11-2|TRBJ2-3|.
CASSLEGPPDTQYF
TGTGCCAGCAGCTTAGAGGGCCCCCCAGATACGCAGTATTTT
>13|.|TRBV19|TRBJ1-1|.
CASRLLGAAEAFF
TGTGCCAGTAGGCTCCTAGGAGCCGCTGAAGCTTTCTTT
>15|.|TRBV2|TRBJ1-5|.
CASSVGAPRGQPQHF
TGTGCCAGCAGCGTAGGGGCCCCCCGAGGACAGCCCCAGCATTTT
>17|TRBD1|TRBV7-8|TRBJ1-2|.
CASSPARKRQGRDGYTF
TGTGCCAGCAGCCCAGCCCGGAAAAGACAGGGAAGGGATGGCTACACCTTC